The source of this T cell receptor (beta chain) is a study of metastatic and nonmetastatic thyroid tumors. Study context: Thyroid patients, malignant and benign, had repertoires compared across blood and tumor or nodule tissue.

No treatment had been given to any patient before thyroid surgery. TCRdb re-called the PCR reads via MiXCR. The data contain 75,000 to 95,000 clones, about 12% of them singletons. Germline-derived CDR1 and CDR2 are MDHEN and SYDVKM. Trimming left V 3 bases short and J 1 base short, with 19 bases between. The CDR3 runs to 17 residues. General study findings and limits: Compared with benign nodules, malignant thyroid tumors were reported to have significantly higher TCR beta diversity in both blood and tumor.

This clone was counted at least ten times. Its target is not known. The source of this sequence is a female donor with papillary thyroid cancer or a benign thyroid nodule (not recorded which). Some clones in this sample may be carry-over from other donors' samples. Specimen: blood. The chain employs TRBV28 and TRBJ2-7, with unresolved D. CDR3 protein: CASSFVALSEISYEQYF. The DNA of the CDR3 is TGTGCCAGCAGTTTTGTTGCGTTGTCGGAAATATCCTACGAGCAGTACTTC.